This TCR beta chain is drawn from a study of identical twins. A universal primer site arose from template switching, and cDNA bore unique molecular identifiers. TCRdb re-analysed the 5' RACE reads in MiXCR, keeping a single row per CDR3 protein. Of a few hundred thousand distinct CDR3 sequences in the sample, roughly 9.5% were seen once. The V gene's germline CDR1 is MGHRA and CDR2 YSYEKL. The ends were cut back, 3 bases at V and 11 bases at J, with 25 bases in the middle. CDR3 length: 16 residues. Each donor was a healthy Caucasian. Study-wide findings and caveats: Within beta out-of-frame sequences, the excess sharing observed between twins was weaker. Modelling approaches yielded underestimates of out-of-frame TCR alpha sharing between monozygotic twins.

Many counts were recorded for this clonotype. No antigen is known for it. This sample also appeared in a second study, on yellow fever vaccine responses in identical twins.

This sequence was found in a woman younger than 30 in good health. The sequencing input was PBMCs. The chain combines TRBV4-1 with TRBJ2-5; D possibly corresponds to TRBD1 (5 bases). The CDR3 bases are TGCGCCAGCAGCCAGGTGGACATGGGCCTTATTATAGGGCAGTACTTC. This sequence encodes CASSQVDMGLIIGQYF.